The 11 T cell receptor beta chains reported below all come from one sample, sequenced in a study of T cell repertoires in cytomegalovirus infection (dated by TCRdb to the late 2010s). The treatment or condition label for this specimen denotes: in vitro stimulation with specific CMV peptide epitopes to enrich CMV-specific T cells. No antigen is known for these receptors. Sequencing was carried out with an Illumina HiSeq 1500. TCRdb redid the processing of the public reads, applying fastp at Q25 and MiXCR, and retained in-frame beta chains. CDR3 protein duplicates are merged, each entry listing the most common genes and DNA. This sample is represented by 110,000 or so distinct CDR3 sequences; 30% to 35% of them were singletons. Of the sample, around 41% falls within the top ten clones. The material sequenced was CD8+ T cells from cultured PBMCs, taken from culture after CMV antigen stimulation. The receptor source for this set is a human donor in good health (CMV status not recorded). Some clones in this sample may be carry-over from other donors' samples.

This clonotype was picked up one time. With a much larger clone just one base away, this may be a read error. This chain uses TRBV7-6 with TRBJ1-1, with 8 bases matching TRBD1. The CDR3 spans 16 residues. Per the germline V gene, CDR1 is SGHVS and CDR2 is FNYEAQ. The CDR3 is CVSSHTGQGGNTEAFF. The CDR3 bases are TGTGTCAGCAGCCATACCGGACAGGGAGGGAACACTGAAGCTTTCTTT.

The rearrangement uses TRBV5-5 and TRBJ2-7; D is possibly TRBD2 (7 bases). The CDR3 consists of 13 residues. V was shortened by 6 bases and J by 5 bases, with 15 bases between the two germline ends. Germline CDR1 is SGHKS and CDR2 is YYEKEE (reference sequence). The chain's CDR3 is CASTRSGGHEQYF. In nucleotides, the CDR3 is TGTGCCAGCACCCGATCGGGGGGCCACGAGCAGTACTTC.

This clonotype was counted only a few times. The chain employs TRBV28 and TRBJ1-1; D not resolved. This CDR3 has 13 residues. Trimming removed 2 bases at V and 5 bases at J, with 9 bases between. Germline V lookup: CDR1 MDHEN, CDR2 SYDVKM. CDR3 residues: CASSLGLWTEAFF. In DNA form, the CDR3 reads TGTGCCAGCAGTTTAGGGCTGTGGACTGAAGCTTTCTTT.

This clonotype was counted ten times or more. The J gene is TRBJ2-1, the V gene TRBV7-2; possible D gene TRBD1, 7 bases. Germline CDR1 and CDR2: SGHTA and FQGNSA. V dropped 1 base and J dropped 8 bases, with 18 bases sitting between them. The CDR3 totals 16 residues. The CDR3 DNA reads TGTGCCAGCAGCTTAGATGATGGAGGGGGCAGGTATGAGCAGTTCTTC. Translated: CASSLDDGGGRYEQFF.

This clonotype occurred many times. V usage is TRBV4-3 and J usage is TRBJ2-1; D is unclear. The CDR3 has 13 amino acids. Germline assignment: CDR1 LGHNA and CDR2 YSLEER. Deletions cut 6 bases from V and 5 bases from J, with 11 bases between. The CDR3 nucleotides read TGCGCCAGCAGACAATGGCCTGACAATGAGCAGTTCTTC. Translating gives CASRQWPDNEQFF.

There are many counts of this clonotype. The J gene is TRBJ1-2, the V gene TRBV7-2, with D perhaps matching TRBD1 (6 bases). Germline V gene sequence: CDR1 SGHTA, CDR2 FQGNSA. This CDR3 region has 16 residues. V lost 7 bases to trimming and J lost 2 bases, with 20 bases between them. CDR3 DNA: TGTGCCAGCACCCCCCTTATCCGGACAGTAAACTATGGCTACACCTTC. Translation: CASTPLIRTVNYGYTF.

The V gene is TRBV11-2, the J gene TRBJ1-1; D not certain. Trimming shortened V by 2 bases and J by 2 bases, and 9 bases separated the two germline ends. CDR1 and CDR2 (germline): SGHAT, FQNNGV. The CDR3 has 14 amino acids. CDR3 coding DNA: TGTGCCAGCAGCTTATACCAGGAAAACACTGAAGCTTTCTTT. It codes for CASSLYQENTEAFF.

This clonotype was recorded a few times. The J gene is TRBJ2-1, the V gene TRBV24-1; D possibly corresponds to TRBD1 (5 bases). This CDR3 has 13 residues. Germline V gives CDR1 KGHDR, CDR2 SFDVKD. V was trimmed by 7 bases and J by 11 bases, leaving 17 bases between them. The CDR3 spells CATRLQDNPKQFF. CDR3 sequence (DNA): TGTGCCACCAGACTGCAGGACAATCCTAAGCAGTTCTTC.

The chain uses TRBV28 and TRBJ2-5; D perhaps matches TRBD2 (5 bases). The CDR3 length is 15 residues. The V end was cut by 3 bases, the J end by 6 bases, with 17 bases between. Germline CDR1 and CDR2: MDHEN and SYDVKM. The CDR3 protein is CASSFIGLVTQTQYF. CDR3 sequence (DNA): TGTGCCAGCAGTTTTATAGGACTCGTCACGCAGACCCAGTACTTC. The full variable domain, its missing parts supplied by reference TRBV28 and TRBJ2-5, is DVKVTQSSRYLVKRTGEKVFLECVQDMDHENMFWYRQDPGLGLRLIYFSYDVKMKEKGDIPEGYSVSREKKERFSLILESASTNQTSMYLCASSFIGLVTQTQYFGPGTRLLVL.

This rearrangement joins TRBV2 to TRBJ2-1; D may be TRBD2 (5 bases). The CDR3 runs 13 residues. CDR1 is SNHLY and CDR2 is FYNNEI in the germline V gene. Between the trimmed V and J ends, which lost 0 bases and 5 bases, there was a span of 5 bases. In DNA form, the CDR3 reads TGTGCCAGCAGTGAAGCGCGGGACAATGAGCAGTTCTTC. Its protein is CASSEARDNEQFF.

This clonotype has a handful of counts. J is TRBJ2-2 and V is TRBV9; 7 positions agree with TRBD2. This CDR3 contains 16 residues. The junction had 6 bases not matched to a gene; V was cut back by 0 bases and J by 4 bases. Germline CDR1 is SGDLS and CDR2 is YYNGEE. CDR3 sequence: CASSVVASGFTGELFF. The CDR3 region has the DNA TGTGCCAGCAGCGTAGTGGCTAGCGGTTTCACCGGGGAGCTGTTTTTT.